The 2 T cell receptor beta chains in this list originate from one sample, sequenced in a study of blood T cell repertoires in COVID-19. Method: immunoSEQ multiplex PCR; TCRdb's copy keeps in-frame clones and lacks some. The sample gives 400,000 to 500,000 clones, roughly 90% of which show up once; approximately 1.5% is in the top ten. The sample was PBMCs or T cells enriched from blood (not recorded which). Receptors were obtained from a woman between 18 and 29 years old who had been exposed to COVID-19.

The V and J genes are TRBV15 and TRBJ2-1; tentative D call: TRBD1 (5 bases). CDR3 length: 18 amino acids. Per the germline V gene, CDR1 is LNHNV and CDR2 is YYDKDF (reference sequence). V lost 0 bases and J 0 bases, leaving 15 bases between the germline ends. Written as DNA, the CDR3 is TGTGCCACCAGCAGAGATAGGGGCTCCGCGAGCTCCTACAATGAGCAGTTCTTC. It translates to CATSRDRGSASSYNEQFF.

The rearrangement uses TRBV5-1 and TRBJ2-7, with D perhaps matching TRBD1 (5 bases). Trimming removed 3 bases at V and 1 base at J, with 14 bases between. The germline V gene has CDR1 SGHRS and CDR2 YFSETQ. The CDR3 spans 15 residues. The CDR3 sequence is CASSWGEQLSYEQYF. For the CDR3, the DNA is TGCGCCAGCAGCTGGGGCGAACAGCTGTCCTACGAGCAGTACTTC.